These 18 T cell receptor beta chains were all obtained from the same sample, sequenced in a study of T cell changes during pregnancy in multiple sclerosis (dated by TCRdb to about 2019). The library was prepared using the immunoSEQ multiplex PCR assay. TCRdb re-hosts the immuneACCESS table, in-frame sequences only. Its copies lack some clones; in the studies checked, an unresolved V gene accounts for under half of them, and the cause for the rest is not known. This sample lists approximately 37,000 clones; about 91% were detected once. The ten largest clones represent roughly 0.72% of the sample. Sample: CD4+ T cells from peripheral blood mononuclear cells, taken before pregnancy. All receptors derive from a female donor with multiple sclerosis, enrolled in a pregnancy study.

The V call is TRBV19, the J call TRBJ2-1; 7 bases line up with TRBD2. This CDR3 spans 17 amino acids. The J segment lost 2 bases and the V segment lost 4 bases, leaving 11 bases of the junction unmatched. Germline lookup yields CDR1 LNHDA and CDR2 SQIVND (reference sequence). Here the CDR3 reads CASSTPLGRVTYNEQFF. For the CDR3, the DNA is TGTGCCAGTAGTACCCCCTTGGGGAGGGTGACCTACAATGAGCAGTTCTTC. Combining the CDR3 with reference TRBV19 and TRBJ2-1 gives the whole variable domain DGGITQSPKYLFRKEGQNVTLSCEQNLNHDAMYWYRQDPGQGLRLIYYSQIVNDFQKGDIAEGYSVSREKKESFPLTVTSAQKNPTAFYLCASSTPLGRVTYNEQFFGPGTRLTVL.

The rearrangement joins TRBV28 to TRBJ2-3, with 9 bases aligning to TRBD2. Germline values: CDR1 MDHEN, CDR2 SYDVKM. The CDR3 runs 16 residues. The V and J ends lost 3 bases and 5 bases, in that order; junction bases with no gene match: 9. In DNA, the CDR3 is TGTGCCAGCAGTTTTTTAGCGGGAGTAGGGAAAGATACGCAGTATTTT. Translating gives CASSFLAGVGKDTQYF.

Comments on this clone: A read error may produce the germline difference seen at one junction end. The chain couples TRBV5-1 to TRBJ2-1; 8 bases agree with TRBD2. CDR1 and CDR2 from the germline V gene are SGHRS and YFSETQ. The CDR3 has 15 residues. CDR3 nucleotides: TGCGCCAGCAGCGGGAGGACTAGCTCCAACAATGAGCAGTTCTTC. The encoded protein is CASSGRTSSNNEQFF.

The V and J genes are TRBV5-1 and TRBJ2-1, with TRBD2 identical over 14 bases. V shed 4 bases, J shed 2 bases, and the junction held 8 bases outside the gene matches. Germline lookup yields CDR1 SGHRS and CDR2 YFSETQ. The CDR3 is 18 amino acids. This CDR3 reads CASSGGTSGRGTYNEQFF. The CDR3 nucleotides are TGCGCCAGCAGCGGCGGGACTAGCGGGAGAGGCACCTACAATGAGCAGTTCTTC. Filled out from reference TRBV5-1 and TRBJ2-1, the complete variable domain reads KAGVTQTPRYLIKTRGQQVTLSCSPISGHRSVSWYQQTPGQGLQFLFEYFSETQRNKGNFPGRFSGRQFSNSRSEMNVSTLELGDSALYLCASSGGTSGRGTYNEQFFGPGTRLTVL.

The gene calls are TRBV7-9 and TRBJ2-7; 7 nucleotides line up with TRBD1. There are 13 residues in the CDR3. Germline V CDR1 and CDR2: SEHNR, FQNEAQ (reference sequence). V was clipped by 7 bases and J by 0 bases; unmatched bases: 3. The CDR3 protein is CASNRDSSYEQYF. CDR3 bases: TGTGCCAGCAACAGGGACAGCTCCTACGAGCAGTACTTC.

For the CDR3, the DNA is TGTGCCAGCACCCCCGGGACTACTGCAGGCGAGCAGTACTTC. Its translation is CASTPGTTAGEQYF. The V gene is TRBV28, the J gene TRBJ2-7, with 7 bases matching TRBD2. The germline V gene encodes CDR1 MDHEN and CDR2 SYDVKM. There are 14 residues in the CDR3. V lost 7 bases and J lost 6; bases outside the gene matches: 12.

The J gene is TRBJ2-4, the V gene TRBV5-1; tentative D call: TRBD1 (7 bases). CDR3 size: 16 residues. Trimming removed 4 bases from V and 3 bases from J, with 17 bases in between. Germline V gene sequence: CDR1 SGHRS, CDR2 YFSETQ. CDR3 in amino acids: CASSLTGEAGKNIQYF. CDR3 sequence (DNA): TGCGCCAGCAGCCTTACAGGGGAGGCGGGCAAAAACATTCAGTACTTC. Complete variable domain (other parts from reference TRBV5-1 and TRBJ2-4): KAGVTQTPRYLIKTRGQQVTLSCSPISGHRSVSWYQQTPGQGLQFLFEYFSETQRNKGNFPGRFSGRQFSNSRSEMNVSTLELGDSALYLCASSLTGEAGKNIQYFGAGTRLSVL.

V and J are TRBV7-6 and TRBJ2-3; 11 bases align to TRBD2. With 3 bases clipped from V and 1 base from J, the junction kept 0 bases outside the gene matches. CDR3 length: 15 residues. Per germline, CDR1 SGHVS and CDR2 FNYEAQ. CDR3 sequence reads: CASSLGLAGTDTQYF. In DNA, the CDR3 is TGTGCCAGCAGCTTGGGACTAGCGGGCACAGATACGCAGTATTTT. The full variable domain, in which reference TRBV7-6 and TRBJ2-3 provide the parts outside the CDR3, is GAGVSQSPRYKVTKRGQDVALRCDPISGHVSLYWYRQALGQGPEFLTYFNYEAQQDKSGLPNDRFSAERPEGSISTLTIQRTEQRDSAMYRCASSLGLAGTDTQYFGPGTRLTVL.

The chain has TRBV6-4 and TRBJ2-1; TRBD2 matches at 11 bases. The germline V gene encodes CDR1 MRHNA and CDR2 SNTAGT. V was pared by 3 bases and J by 4 bases, with 8 bases of the junction left unmatched. The CDR3 totals 17 residues. DNA of the CDR3: TGTGCCAGCAGTGAGTTCACCGGGACTAGCGGATACAATGAGCAGTTCTTC. This gives the protein CASSEFTGTSGYNEQFF.

J is TRBJ1-4 and V is TRBV2, with 11 nucleotides matching TRBD1. This CDR3 comprises 17 residues. Looked up from germline, CDR1 is SNHLY and CDR2 is FYNNEI. The ends lost 4 bases at V and 0 bases at J; junction bases unmatched: 4. CDR3 coding DNA: TGTGCCAGCAGTGTCGGACAGGGGGCTTCAACTAATGAAAAACTGTTTTTT. This sequence encodes CASSVGQGASTNEKLFF. Supplemented by reference TRBV2 and TRBJ1-4, the full variable domain reads EPEVTQTPSHQVTQMGQEVILRCVPISNHLYFYWYRQILGQKVEFLVSFYNNEISEKSEIFDDQFSVERPDGSNFTLKIRSTKLEDSAMYFCASSVGQGASTNEKLFFGSGTQLSVL.

V usage is TRBV28 and J usage is TRBJ2-5; 9 bases fit TRBD1. Germline V gives CDR1 MDHEN, CDR2 SYDVKM. V trimming: 5 bases; J trimming: 1 base; junction bases outside the gene matches: 5. CDR3 length: 15 residues. The CDR3 here is CASSEMDRGQETQYF. DNA for the CDR3: TGTGCCAGCAGTGAAATGGACAGGGGCCAAGAGACCCAGTACTTC.

V and J are TRBV5-1 and TRBJ1-2; D gene uncertain. Germline V gene data show CDR1 as SGHRS and CDR2 as YFSETQ. V was shortened by 0 bases and J by 4 bases, with 10 bases between the two germline ends. The CDR3 spans 14 residues. The CDR3 DNA is TGCGCCAGCAGCTTGGGGCAGACAAGCTATGGCTACACCTTC. The encoded protein is CASSLGQTSYGYTF.

The V gene is TRBV19, the J gene TRBJ2-2, with a possible D match to TRBD1 (6 bases). The CDR3 is 14 amino acids. Germline CDR1 is LNHDA and CDR2 is SQIVND (reference sequence). Trimming left V 2 bases short and J 4 bases short, with 8 bases between. The CDR3 loop reads CASSIQGRTGELFF. As DNA, the CDR3 is TGTGCCAGTAGTATACAGGGGCGCACCGGGGAGCTGTTTTTT.

This sequence joins TRBV16 and TRBJ1-1; D gene uncertain. Germline lookup yields CDR1 KGHSY and CDR2 FQNENV. Trimming took off 0 bases at V and 0 bases at J, with 8 bases between the two ends. The CDR3 consists of 15 residues. CDR3 protein: CASSQSRVLNTEAFF. The DNA for the CDR3 is TGTGCCAGCAGCCAATCGAGGGTTTTGAACACTGAAGCTTTCTTT.

The chain couples TRBV18 to TRBJ2-1, with TRBD2 matching over 9 bases. Germline CDR1 KGHSH, CDR2 LQKENI. Germline trimming cut 5 bases from V and 6 bases from J; bases unmatched to any gene: 8. The CDR3 extends over 15 amino acids. CDR3 DNA: TGTGCCAGCTCATCCCTGGGGACTAGCTCCAATGAGCAGTTCTTC. It codes for CASSSLGTSSNEQFF.

On this clone itself: Other nucleotide sequences from this sample produce the same CDR3. This chain uses TRBV6-5 with TRBJ2-2; D is unclear. V was cut by 0 bases and J by 0 bases, with 5 bases left in between. CDR1 and CDR2 from the germline V gene are MNHEY and SVGAGI. The CDR3 is made up of 15 amino acids. As DNA, the CDR3 is TGTGCCAGCAGTTACTCTCGGGCGAACACCGGGGAGCTGTTTTTT. Translated: CASSYSRANTGELFF.

In this sample, this clone turned up once. The V and J genes are TRBV10-1 and TRBJ2-3, with a tentative D call TRBD2 (6 bases). This CDR3 has 16 amino acids. Per the germline V gene, CDR1 is WNHNN and CDR2 is SYGVQD (reference sequence). Trimming removed 6 bases at V and 2 bases at J, with 18 bases between. The CDR3 loop is CASSPEVSGITDTQYF. The DNA for the CDR3 is TGCGCCAGCAGCCCCGAGGTTAGCGGAATCACAGATACGCAGTATTTT.

This rearrangement joins TRBV25-1 to TRBJ1-4, with 10 bases fitting TRBD1. The germline V gene has CDR1 MGHDK and CDR2 SYGVNS. This CDR3 has 12 amino acids. V gave up 11 bases and J gave up 6 bases; unmatched junction bases: 3. The CDR3 is CAGGTGDEKLFF. The CDR3 region has the DNA TGTGCCGGAGGGACAGGGGATGAAAAACTGTTTTTT.